This T cell receptor (beta chain) was obtained from a study of cytomegalovirus exposure and HLA in healthy donors. Researchers ran the PCR with 60 Vbeta and 13 Jbeta primers. Sequencing was performed with immunoSEQ multiplex PCR; in TCRdb, only in-frame clones are kept and a portion is missing. This table holds roughly 100,000 clones, about four fifths found once. In germline, CDR1 is MDHEN, CDR2 SYDVKM. V was clipped by 5 bases and J by 0 bases, with 8 bases between them. CDR3 length: 14 residues. This clone was recorded a few times. The sample consisted of PBMCs. The receptor comes from a female donor in good health and CMV-seropositive. The chain is built from TRBV28 and TRBJ1-3; D is undetermined. The CDR3 reads CASSPALSGNTIYF. CDR3 nucleotides: TGTGCCAGCAGTCCCGCGCTCTCTGGAAACACCATATATTTT.